Below, 12 T cell receptor beta chains from the same sample are listed, as sequenced in a study of cytotoxic CD8 clonotypes in ibrutinib-treated CLL. The repertoire was sequenced with immunoSEQ multiplex PCR; TCRdb's copy has only in-frame clones and lacks some. The sample lists some 300,000 clones; roughly 80% were seen once. Material: PBMCs, obtained before ibrutinib treatment. The receptors come from a human donor with chronic lymphocytic leukemia.

This rearrangement joins TRBV15 to TRBJ2-7; no clear D. Germline CDR1 and CDR2: LNHNV and YYDKDF (reference sequence). Trimming cost V 3 bases and J 2 bases, with 17 bases left between them. The CDR3 is 16 residues long. CDR3 nucleotides: TGTGCCACCAGCAGGGATATACAAAGGGTCCCCTACGAGCAGTACTTC. Its protein product is CATSRDIQRVPYEQYF. Complete variable domain (other parts from reference TRBV15 and TRBJ2-7): DAMVIQNPRYQVTQFGKPVTLSCSQTLNHNVMYWYQQKSSQAPKLLFHYYDKDFNNEADTPDNFQSRRPNTSFCFLDIRSPGLGDTAMYLCATSRDIQRVPYEQYFGPGTRLTVT.

J is TRBJ2-4 and V is TRBV18, with a tentative D call TRBD2 (5 bases). Germline CDR1 reads KGHSH; CDR2 reads LQKENI. V lost 0 bases to trimming and J lost 0 bases, with 6 bases between them. CDR3 length: 15 residues. Written as DNA, the CDR3 is TGTGCCAGCTCACCACCAAGCGGAGCCAAAAACATTCAGTACTTC. Translated: CASSPPSGAKNIQYF.

The chain employs TRBV7-9 and TRBJ2-5, with D unclear. V gave up 1 base and J gave up 5 bases, with 14 bases separating them. The CDR3 is 15 amino acids. CDR1 is SEHNR, CDR2 FQNEAQ, per germline (reference sequence). CDR3 residues: CASSLGVRARETQYF. As DNA, the CDR3 is TGTGCCAGCAGCTTAGGGGTTAGGGCGCGGGAGACCCAGTACTTC.

This chain links TRBV2 with TRBJ2-5; D unresolved. The CDR3 covers 14 residues. Germline V gene data show CDR1 as SNHLY and CDR2 as FYNNEI. V shed 1 base and J shed 1 base, with 7 bases lying between them. The CDR3 nucleotides read TGTGCCAGCAGTGAAGTGGCCGGCCAAGAGACCCAGTACTTC. This gives the protein CASSEVAGQETQYF.

The gene calls are TRBV5-1 and TRBJ2-1; D unresolved. Trimming took 7 bases from V and 5 from J, leaving 16 bases between them. The V gene's germline CDR1 is SGHRS and CDR2 YFSETQ. The CDR3 is 14 amino acids. CDR3 residues: CASVSTTVNNEQFF. The DNA for the CDR3 is TGCGCCAGCGTATCTACGACCGTGAACAATGAGCAGTTCTTC.

This clone occurred a few times. In DNA form, the CDR3 reads TGTGCCAGCAGCAAAGAACAAGCGGGAGGGCCGGAGACCCAGTACTTC. Its protein product is CASSKEQAGGPETQYF. This chain connects TRBV21-1 to TRBJ2-5; TRBD2 is taken as the D call from the table, unchecked against the DNA. TRBV21-1 is a documented pseudogene. CDR3 length: 16 amino acids.

The J gene is TRBJ2-4, the V gene TRBV19; tentative D call: TRBD1 (5 bases). Germline CDR1 and CDR2: LNHDA and SQIVND (reference sequence). V was cut by 5 bases and J by 7 bases, with 15 bases left in between. The CDR3 loop spans 14 amino acids. CDR3 amino acids: CASSHQGLGNIQYF. CDR3 nucleotides: TGTGCCAGTAGTCACCAGGGCCTGGGGAACATTCAGTACTTC.

In regard to this clone: One end of the junction does not line up with germline, which may come from a read error. The chain couples TRBV7-7 to TRBJ2-7, with TRBD2 identical over 7 bases. The CDR3 sequence is 14 residues long. Germline V gene lookup returns CDR1 SSHAT and CDR2 FNYEAQ (reference sequence). CDR3 sequence reads: CASSLGGGSYEQYF. The CDR3 nucleotides read TGTGCTAGCAGCCTGGGGGGAGGGTCCTACGAGCAGTACTTC.

The genes are TRBV5-4 and TRBJ2-7; maybe TRBD1 (6 bases). The germline V and J ends were trimmed by 0 bases and 0 bases, with 16 bases remaining between them. Germline V CDR1 and CDR2: SGHNT, YYREEE (reference sequence). The CDR3 runs 17 residues. The CDR3 is CASSLAEKSGASYEQYF. The CDR3 nucleotides are TGTGCCAGCAGCTTGGCCGAGAAGTCAGGGGCCTCCTACGAGCAGTACTTC.

CDR3 DNA: TGTGCCAGCAGCTTAGTCCGACAGGGTCCAGGAGAGCAGTACTTC. This encodes CASSLVRQGPGEQYF. The chain couples TRBV7-2 to TRBJ2-7, with TRBD1 matching over 7 bases. CDR1 is SGHTA and CDR2 is FQGNSA in the germline V gene. V shed 1 base and J 7 bases; nucleotides not matched to a gene: 10. CDR3 length equals 15 residues.

The chain employs TRBV29-1 and TRBJ2-7; 12 nucleotides align to TRBD2. The CDR3 is 14 residues long. Germline CDR1 is SQVTM and CDR2 is ANQGSEA. V lost 4 bases to trimming and J lost 4 bases; unmatched junction nucleotides: 5. CDR3 nucleotides: TGCAGCGTTGTTTTCCTAGCGGGAGGGTACGAGCAGTACTTC. It encodes CSVVFLAGGYEQYF.

This clone appeared once. The V gene is TRBV4-1, the J gene TRBJ1-3; D gene unclear. The germline V gene encodes CDR1 MGHRA and CDR2 YSYEKL. The CDR3 runs 16 residues. The V end lost 1 base, the J end lost 2 bases, and 12 bases lay between the germline ends. The DNA of the CDR3 is TGCGCCAGCAGCCAAGGCGAGAGAGGCCCTGGAAACACCATATATTTT. Its protein product is CASSQGERGPGNTIYF.